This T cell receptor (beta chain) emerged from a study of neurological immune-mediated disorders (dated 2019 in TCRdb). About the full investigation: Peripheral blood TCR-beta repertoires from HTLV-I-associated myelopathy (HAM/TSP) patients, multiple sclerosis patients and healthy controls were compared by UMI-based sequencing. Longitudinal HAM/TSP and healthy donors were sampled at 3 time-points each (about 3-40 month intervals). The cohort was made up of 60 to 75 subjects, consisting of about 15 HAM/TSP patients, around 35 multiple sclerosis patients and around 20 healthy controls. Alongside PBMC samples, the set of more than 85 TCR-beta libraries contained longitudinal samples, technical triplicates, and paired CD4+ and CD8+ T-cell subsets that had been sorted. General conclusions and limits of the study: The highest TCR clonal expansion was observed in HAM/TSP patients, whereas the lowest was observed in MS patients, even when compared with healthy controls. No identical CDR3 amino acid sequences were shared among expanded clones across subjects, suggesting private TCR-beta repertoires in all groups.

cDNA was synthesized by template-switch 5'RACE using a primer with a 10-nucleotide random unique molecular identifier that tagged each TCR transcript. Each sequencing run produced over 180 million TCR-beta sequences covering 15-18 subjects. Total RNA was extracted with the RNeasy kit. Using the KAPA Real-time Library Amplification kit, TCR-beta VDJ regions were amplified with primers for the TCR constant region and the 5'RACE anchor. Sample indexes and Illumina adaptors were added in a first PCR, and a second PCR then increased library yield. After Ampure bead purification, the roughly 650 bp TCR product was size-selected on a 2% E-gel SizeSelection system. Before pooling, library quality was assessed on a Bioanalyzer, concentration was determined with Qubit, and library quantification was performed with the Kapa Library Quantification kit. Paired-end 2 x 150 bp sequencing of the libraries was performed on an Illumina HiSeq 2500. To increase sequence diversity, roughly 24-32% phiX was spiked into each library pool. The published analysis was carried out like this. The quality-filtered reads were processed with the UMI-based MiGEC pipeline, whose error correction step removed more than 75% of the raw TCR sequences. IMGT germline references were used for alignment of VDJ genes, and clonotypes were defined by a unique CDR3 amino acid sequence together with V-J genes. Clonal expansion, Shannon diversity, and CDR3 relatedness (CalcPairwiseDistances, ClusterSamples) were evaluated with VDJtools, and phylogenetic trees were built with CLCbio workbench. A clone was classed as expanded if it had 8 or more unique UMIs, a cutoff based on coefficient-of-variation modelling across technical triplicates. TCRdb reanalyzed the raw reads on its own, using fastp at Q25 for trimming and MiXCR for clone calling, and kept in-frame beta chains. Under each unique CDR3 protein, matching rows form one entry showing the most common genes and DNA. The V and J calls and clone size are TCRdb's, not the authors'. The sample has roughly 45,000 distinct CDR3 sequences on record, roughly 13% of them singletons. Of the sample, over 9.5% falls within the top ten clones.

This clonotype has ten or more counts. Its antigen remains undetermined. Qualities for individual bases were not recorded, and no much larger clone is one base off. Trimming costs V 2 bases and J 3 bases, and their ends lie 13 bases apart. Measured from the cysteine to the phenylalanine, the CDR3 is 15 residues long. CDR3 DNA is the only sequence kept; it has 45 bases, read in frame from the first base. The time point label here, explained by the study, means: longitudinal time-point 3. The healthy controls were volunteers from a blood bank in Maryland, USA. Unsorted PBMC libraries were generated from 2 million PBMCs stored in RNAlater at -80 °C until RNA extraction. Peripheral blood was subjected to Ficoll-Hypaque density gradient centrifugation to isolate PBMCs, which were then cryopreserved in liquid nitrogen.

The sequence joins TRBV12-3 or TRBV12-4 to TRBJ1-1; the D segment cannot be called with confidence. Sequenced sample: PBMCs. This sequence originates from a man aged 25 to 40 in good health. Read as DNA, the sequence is TGTGCCAGCAGTTTACCCTTGGAGGGTGACACTGAAGCTTTCTTT. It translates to CASSLPLEGDTEAFF.